Sequencing of this TCR beta chain was carried out in a study of Graves' ophthalmopathy and Graves' hyperthyroidism (dated by TCRdb to about 2018). With regard to the full study: Peripheral blood was collected at initial diagnosis, prior to any treatment. An independent validation cohort was composed of approximately 19 hyperthyroidism patients and around 16 patients who later progressed from hyperthyroidism to ophthalmopathy. In roughly 6 hyperthyroidism patients, T-cell repertoires of thyroid tissue and blood were compared. In total, approximately 130 blood samples were TCR-sequenced: around 42 ophthalmopathy, some 75 hyperthyroidism and roughly 17 hyperthyroidism-to-ophthalmopathy patients. The 75 to 100 discovery patients were randomly split 7:3 into training and test sets. Following sampling, methimazole starting at 30 mg daily was administered to hyperthyroidism patients, and high-dose intravenous methylprednisolone was administered to ophthalmopathy patients. To tell Graves' ophthalmopathy apart from Graves' hyperthyroidism, and to predict which patients would progress to ophthalmopathy, the study relied on TCR beta repertoire signatures. To explore V-J signatures that distinguish ophthalmopathy from hyperthyroidism, a discovery set of about 99 patients was enrolled, made up of over 40 with ophthalmopathy and some 56 with stable hyperthyroidism. Here is what the overall study found, with its caveats: No statistical method was used to predetermine the sample size, and group allocation was not hidden from the investigators. Most expanded thyroid clonotypes with frequency above 0.001 were also detected in blood, suggesting blood repertoires may reflect the thyroid immune response. In validation, the model predicted ophthalmopathy progression with nearly 71% sensitivity and approximately 72% specificity; roughly 11 predicted patients were CT-confirmed with GO in a median of about 6.1 months. In cross-validation, the 13-signature model distinguished ophthalmopathy from stable hyperthyroidism with nearly 90% sensitivity and 81% to 82% specificity, while in the test set the corresponding values were about 79% and 69%.

In the germline V gene (reference sequence), CDR1 corresponds to DFQATT and CDR2 to SNEGSKA. V is cut back by 4 bases and J by 6 bases, with 5 bases in the junction unmatched. The CDR3 runs 13 residues from the cysteine to the phenylalanine. The entry retains the CDR3 DNA only, 39 bases that are in frame from base 1. The table lists this clonotype with many counts. Its antigen is not yet known. Per-base quality was not reported, and no clone a single base away is much larger than it. For repertoire sequencing, TCR beta CDR3 regions were amplified from RNA transcripts. The first round of RT-PCR was done with HTBI primers and the Qiagen OneStep RT-PCR kit, and was followed by a second round of multiplex PCR, then size selection and purification. The libraries underwent paired-end sequencing with 100 bp reads on an Illumina HiSeq2000. Per the source publication's procedure: SOAPnuke was used to process the reads, removing any read that contained adapters or uncalled bases, had a mean Phred below 15, or lacked an exact match to the constant primer or identifier. High-quality paired reads were merged with COPE v1.2.5. Each unique nucleotide sequence was treated as a clonotype, and MiTCR v1.1 was used to align the clonotypes to the IMGT TRB V, D and J references. The analysis was limited to V-J combinations with a frequency above 0.0001, which together covered around 99% of the repertoires. A TCR clonal expansion and chaos score per V-J combination was defined as the ratio of F50 clonal expansion to chaos observed in the TCRdist matrix. Welch's t-statistics and random forest were used to reduce the features to roughly 14 V-J combinations, which were then used as input to a naive Bayes classifier. Thyroid-blood repertoire similarity was quantified with the Morisita-Horn index. TCRdb reanalyzed the raw reads on its own, using fastp at Q25 for trimming and MiXCR for clone calling, and kept in-frame beta chains. Duplicate CDR3 protein sequences are folded into a single record with the most common DNA and genes. What appears here as the V and J calls and clone size reflects TCRdb's work, not the paper's. Within this sample are about 620,000 distinct CDR3 sequences, with over 20% of them counted one time only. In total, the top ten clones hold approximately 7% of the sample.

Stable hyperthyroidism was defined as no progression to ophthalmopathy within 18 months of follow-up. Hyperthyroidism patients were newly diagnosed, were aged 18 to 65 years, and had a disease duration under 2 months. Patients with other autoimmune diseases, uncontrolled infections, pregnancy or lactation were excluded from the study. Diagnosis relied on clinical symptoms, serum thyroxine, TRAb, thyroid ultrasound and orbital computed tomography. Using Ficoll-Paque density gradient centrifugation, PBMCs were isolated from 9 to 10 ml of fresh peripheral blood. Total RNA was extracted with Trizol reagent and quality-checked on an Agilent 2100 Bioanalyzer.

Sequencing was carried out using peripheral blood. The chain was built from TRBV20-1 and TRBJ2-7; 11 central nucleotides agree with TRBD2. The source of this sequence is a woman in her late teens or twenties with stable Graves' hyperthyroidism. Some clones in this sample may be carry-over from other donors' samples. Donor details come from another sample of the same person, matched by shared clones. The CDR3 corresponds to CSANSGGGFEQYF. The nucleotides are TGCAGTGCTAATAGCGGGGGGGGATTCGAGCAGTACTTC.